The entry below describes one T cell receptor (beta chain). Its cognate antigen is unknown. These data originate in a study of regulatory T cells in long-lasting Graves disease. Study at large: The study counted Graves' disease as persistent given over 5 years of antithyroid drugs and positive TSH receptor antibodies. Findings of the study overall: The study found persistent patients shared more public clonotypes (roughly 3,000) than new patients (about 890). Repertoires from persistent disease leaned toward TRBV28, TRBJ1-2 and TRBJ2-5.

This CDR3 has 15 residues. Germline CDR1 is MDHEN and CDR2 is SYDVKM. Trimming removed 8 bases at V and 8 bases at J, with 21 bases between. Indicated time point: persistent/refractory GD, antithyroid drugs over 5 years with positive TRAb. The TCR library used RNA extracted from PBMCs. Arm-PCR of CDR3 regions and iRepertoire HTBI primers were the basis on which TCR beta libraries were built. Per the authors' pipeline: Among the samples, 62 TRBV and 14 to 15 TRBJ segments were identified. TCRdb re-analysed the multiplex PCR reads in MiXCR, keeping a single row per CDR3 protein. For this entry, the V and J calls and clone size follow TCRdb and not the study's own pipeline. The sample has about 430,000 distinct CDR3 sequences, roughly 23% seen once.

The source material was peripheral blood mononuclear cells (PBMCs), sampled when the disease was refractory, from a patient treated with antithyroid drugs. V is TRBV28 and J is TRBJ1-4; D possibly corresponds to TRBD1 (5 bases). The clonotype comes from a female donor with Graves disease. For the CDR3, the DNA is TGTGCCAGCGGACACCGTGGTCGGGCAGAGGAAAAACTGTTTTTT. Translating it yields CASGHRGRAEEKLFF.